This paragraph reports one T cell receptor beta chain. The antigen is undetermined. These data come from a study of shared clonotypes between healthy human individuals. Overall study results and limits: All-four-donor shared clonotypes had higher generation probabilities than non-shared clonotypes did.

CDR3 length: 14 amino acids. Trimming at V came to 0 bases and at J to 7 bases, leaving 6 bases not matched to a gene. Germline V gene lookup returns CDR1 MNHEY and CDR2 SVGAGI. It was CD45RO-negative cells, positively selected for CCR7, that made up naive CD8 cells, with terminally differentiated effector memory CD45RA+ cells excluded. Here immunoSEQ multiplex PCR was the method, and the copy in TCRdb shows in-frame clones only, minus some. The sample includes around 2,000,000 clones, about 95% seen only once; the top ten take 0.95% to 1.5%. V is TRBV6-5 and J is TRBJ2-7, with 7 bases identical to TRBD1. The sequence was obtained from a man aged 18 to 29 in good health. Sequencing input: naive CD8+ T cells sorted from blood. CDR3 nucleotide sequence: TGTGCCAGCAGTTACTCCGAGGGGGCGCTTGAGCAGTACTTC. Its translation: CASSYSEGALEQYF.